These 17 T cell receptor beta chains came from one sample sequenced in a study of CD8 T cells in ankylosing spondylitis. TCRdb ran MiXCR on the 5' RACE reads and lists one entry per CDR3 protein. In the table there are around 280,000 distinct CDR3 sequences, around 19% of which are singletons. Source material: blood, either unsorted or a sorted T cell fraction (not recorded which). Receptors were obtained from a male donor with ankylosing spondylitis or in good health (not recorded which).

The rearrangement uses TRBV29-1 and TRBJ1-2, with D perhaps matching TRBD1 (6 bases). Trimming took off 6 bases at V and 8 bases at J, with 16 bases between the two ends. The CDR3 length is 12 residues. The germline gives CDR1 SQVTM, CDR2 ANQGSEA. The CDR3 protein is CSVAGGAPGYTF. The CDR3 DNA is TGCAGCGTGGCGGGGGGGGCTCCCGGCTACACCTTC.

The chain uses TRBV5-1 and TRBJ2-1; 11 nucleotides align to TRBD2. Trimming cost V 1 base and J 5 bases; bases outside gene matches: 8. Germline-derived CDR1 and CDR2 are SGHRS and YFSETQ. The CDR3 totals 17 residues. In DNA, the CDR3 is TGCGCCAGCAGCTTGTACGTCCGACTAGCGGGGAACAATGAGCAGTTCTTC. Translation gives CASSLYVRLAGNNEQFF.

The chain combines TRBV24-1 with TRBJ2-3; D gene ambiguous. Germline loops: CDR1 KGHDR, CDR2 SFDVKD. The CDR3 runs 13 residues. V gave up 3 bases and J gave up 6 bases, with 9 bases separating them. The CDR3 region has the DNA TGTGCCACCAGTGATCCCCCGGTTGATACGCAGTATTTT. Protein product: CATSDPPVDTQYF.

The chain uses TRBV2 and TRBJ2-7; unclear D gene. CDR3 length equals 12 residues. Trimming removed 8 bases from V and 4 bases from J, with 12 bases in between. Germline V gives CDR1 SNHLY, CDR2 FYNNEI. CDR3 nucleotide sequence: TGTGCCAGCGGCTCCGCGGTTTACGAGCAGTACGTC. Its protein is CASGSAVYEQYV.

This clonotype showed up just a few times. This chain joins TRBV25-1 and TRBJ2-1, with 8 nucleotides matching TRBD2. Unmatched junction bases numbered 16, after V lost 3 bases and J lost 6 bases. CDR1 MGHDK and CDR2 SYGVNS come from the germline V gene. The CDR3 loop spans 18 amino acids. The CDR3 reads CASSDGGRGLVRTNEQFF. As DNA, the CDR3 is TGTGCCAGCAGTGATGGGGGCAGGGGACTAGTTCGAACCAATGAGCAGTTCTTC.

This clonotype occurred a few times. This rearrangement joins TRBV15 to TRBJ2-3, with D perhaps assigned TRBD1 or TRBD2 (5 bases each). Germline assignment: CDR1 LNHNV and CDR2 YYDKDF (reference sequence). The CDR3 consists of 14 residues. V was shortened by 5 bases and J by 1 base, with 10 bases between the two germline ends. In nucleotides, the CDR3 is TGTGCCACCAGCCGTTCGGGACGCACAGATACGCAGTATTTT. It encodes CATSRSGRTDTQYF.

The CDR3 protein is CASSRPGGRTDTQYF. The CDR3, as DNA: TGCGCCAGCAGCCGCCCAGGGGGAAGGACAGATACGCAGTATTTT. V usage is TRBV5-1 and J usage is TRBJ2-3; 7 bases are shared with TRBD1. The V gene end was trimmed by 4 bases and the J gene end by 3 bases; junction bases not matched to a gene: 8. The CDR3 contains 15 residues. The germline gives CDR1 SGHRS, CDR2 YFSETQ.

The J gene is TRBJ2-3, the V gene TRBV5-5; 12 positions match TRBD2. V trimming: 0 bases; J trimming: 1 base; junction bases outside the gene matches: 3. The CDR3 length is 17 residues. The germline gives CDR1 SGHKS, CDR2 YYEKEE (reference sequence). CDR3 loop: CASSLGLAGVGTDTQYF. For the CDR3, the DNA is TGTGCCAGCAGCTTGGGACTAGCGGGAGTCGGCACAGATACGCAGTATTTT.

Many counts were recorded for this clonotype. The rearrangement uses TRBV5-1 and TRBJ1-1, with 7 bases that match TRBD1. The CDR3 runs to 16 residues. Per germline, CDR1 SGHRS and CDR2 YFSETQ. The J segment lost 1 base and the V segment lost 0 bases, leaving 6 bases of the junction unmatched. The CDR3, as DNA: TGCGCCAGCAGCTTGGAAGGGGGCGAGTGGAACACTGAAGCTTTCTTT. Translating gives CASSLEGGEWNTEAFF.

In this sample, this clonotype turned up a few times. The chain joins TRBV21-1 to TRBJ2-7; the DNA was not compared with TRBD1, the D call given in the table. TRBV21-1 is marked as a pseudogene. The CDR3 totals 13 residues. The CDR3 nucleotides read TGTGCCAGCAGCAAACTGGGGGCCCACGAGCAGTACGTC. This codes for CASSKLGAHEQYV.

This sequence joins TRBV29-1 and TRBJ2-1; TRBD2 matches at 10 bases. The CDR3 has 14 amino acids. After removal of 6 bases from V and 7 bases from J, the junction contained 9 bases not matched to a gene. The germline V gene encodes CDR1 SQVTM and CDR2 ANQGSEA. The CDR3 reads CSVDLAGVGNEQFF. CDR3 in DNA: TGCAGCGTGGATCTAGCGGGAGTCGGGAATGAGCAGTTCTTC.

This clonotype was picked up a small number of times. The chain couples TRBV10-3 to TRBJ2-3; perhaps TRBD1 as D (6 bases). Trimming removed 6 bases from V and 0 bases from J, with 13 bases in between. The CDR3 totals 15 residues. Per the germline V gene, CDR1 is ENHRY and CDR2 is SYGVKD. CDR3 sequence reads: CAISRGLGSTDTQYF. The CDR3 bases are TGTGCCATCAGCAGGGGCCTAGGGAGCACAGATACGCAGTATTTT.

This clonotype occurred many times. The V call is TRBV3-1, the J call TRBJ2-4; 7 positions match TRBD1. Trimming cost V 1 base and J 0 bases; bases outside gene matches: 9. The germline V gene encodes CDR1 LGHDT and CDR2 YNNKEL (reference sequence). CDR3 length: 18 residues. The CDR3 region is CASSQGLGQRLAKNIQYF. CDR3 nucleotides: TGTGCCAGCAGCCAAGGGTTGGGACAGAGACTAGCCAAAAACATTCAGTACTTC.

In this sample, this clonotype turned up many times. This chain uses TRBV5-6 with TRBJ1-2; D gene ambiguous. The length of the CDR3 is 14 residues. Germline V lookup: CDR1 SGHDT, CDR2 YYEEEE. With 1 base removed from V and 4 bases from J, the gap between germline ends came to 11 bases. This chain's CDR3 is CASSLSLGSYGYTF. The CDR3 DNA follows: TGTGCCAGCAGCTTGTCGCTGGGGAGCTATGGCTACACCTTC.

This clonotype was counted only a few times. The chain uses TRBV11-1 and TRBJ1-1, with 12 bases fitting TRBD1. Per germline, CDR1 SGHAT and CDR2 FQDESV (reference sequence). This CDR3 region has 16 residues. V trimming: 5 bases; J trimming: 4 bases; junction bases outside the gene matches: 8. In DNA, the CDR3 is TGTGCCAGCAGCACGCGGGACAGGGGGCGCGGCACTGAAGCTTTCTTT. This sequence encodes CASSTRDRGRGTEAFF. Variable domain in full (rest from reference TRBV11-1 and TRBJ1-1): EAEVAQSPRYKITEKSQAVAFWCDPISGHATLYWYRQILGQGPELLVQFQDESVVDDSQLPKDRFSAERLKGVDSTLKIQPAELGDSAMYLCASSTRDRGRGTEAFFGQGTRLTVV.

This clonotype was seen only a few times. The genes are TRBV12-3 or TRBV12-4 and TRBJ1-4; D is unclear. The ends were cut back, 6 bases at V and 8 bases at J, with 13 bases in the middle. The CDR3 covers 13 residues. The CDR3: CASRLAGNEKLFF. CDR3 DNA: TGTGCCAGCAGGCTTGCCGGGAACGAAAAACTGTTTTTT.

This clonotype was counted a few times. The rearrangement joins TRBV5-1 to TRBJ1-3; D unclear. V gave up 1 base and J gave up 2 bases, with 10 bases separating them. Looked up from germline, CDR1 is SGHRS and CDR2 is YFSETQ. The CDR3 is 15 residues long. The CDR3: CASSLTPGAGNTIYF. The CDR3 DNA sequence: TGCGCCAGCAGCTTGACTCCGGGTGCTGGAAACACCATATATTTT.